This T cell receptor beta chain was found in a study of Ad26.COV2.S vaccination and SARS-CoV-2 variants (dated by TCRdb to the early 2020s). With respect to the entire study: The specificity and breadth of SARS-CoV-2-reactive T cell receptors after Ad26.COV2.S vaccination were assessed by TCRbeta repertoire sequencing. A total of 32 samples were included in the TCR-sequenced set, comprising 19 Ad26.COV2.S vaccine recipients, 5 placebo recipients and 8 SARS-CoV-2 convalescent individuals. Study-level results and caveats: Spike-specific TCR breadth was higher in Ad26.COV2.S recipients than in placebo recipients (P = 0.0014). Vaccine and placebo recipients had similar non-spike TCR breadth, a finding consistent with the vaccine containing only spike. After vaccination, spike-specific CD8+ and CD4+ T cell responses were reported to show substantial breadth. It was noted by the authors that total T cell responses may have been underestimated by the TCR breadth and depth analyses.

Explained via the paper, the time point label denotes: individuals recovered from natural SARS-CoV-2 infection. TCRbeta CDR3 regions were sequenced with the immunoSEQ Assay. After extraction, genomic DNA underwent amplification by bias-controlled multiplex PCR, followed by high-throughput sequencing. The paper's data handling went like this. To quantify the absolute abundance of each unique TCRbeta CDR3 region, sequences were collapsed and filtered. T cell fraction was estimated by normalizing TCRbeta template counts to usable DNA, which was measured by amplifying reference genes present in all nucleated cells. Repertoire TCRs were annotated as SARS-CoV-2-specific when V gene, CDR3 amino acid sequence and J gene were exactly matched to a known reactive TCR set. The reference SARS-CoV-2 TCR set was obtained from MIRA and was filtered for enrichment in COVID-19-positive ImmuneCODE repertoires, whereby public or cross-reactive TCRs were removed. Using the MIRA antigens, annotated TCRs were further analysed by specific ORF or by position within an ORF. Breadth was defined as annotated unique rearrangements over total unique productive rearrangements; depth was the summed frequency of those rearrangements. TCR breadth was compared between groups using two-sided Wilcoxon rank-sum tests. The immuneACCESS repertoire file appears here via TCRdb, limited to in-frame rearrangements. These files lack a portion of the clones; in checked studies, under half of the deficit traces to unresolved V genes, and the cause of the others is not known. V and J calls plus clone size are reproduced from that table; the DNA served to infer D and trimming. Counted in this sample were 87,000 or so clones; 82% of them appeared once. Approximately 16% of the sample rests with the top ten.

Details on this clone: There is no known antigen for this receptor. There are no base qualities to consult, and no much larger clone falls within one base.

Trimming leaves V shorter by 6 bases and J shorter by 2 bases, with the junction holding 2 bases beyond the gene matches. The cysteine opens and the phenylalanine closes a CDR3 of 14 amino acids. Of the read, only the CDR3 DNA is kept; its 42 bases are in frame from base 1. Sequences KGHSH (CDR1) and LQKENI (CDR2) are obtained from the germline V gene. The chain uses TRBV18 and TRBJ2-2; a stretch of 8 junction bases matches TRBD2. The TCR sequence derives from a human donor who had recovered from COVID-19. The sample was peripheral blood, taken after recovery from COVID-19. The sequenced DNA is TGTGCCAGCTCGGGGACTAGTAACACCGGGGAGCTGTTTTTT. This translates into CASSGTSNTGELFF.